This TCR beta chain was recovered during a study of cytomegalovirus exposure and HLA in healthy donors. The CDR3 consists of 12 residues. CDR1 and CDR2 (germline): SGHVS, FNYEAQ. Trimming removed 6 bases from V and 9 bases from J, with 9 bases in between. PCR primers comprised 60 Vbeta and 13 Jbeta primers. Profiling relied on immunoSEQ multiplex PCR, and the TCRdb table lists in-frame clones only, not all of them. The sample carries about 59,000 clones, less than 85% recorded once. Study-level results: Cytomegalovirus association was assigned to some 160 TCR beta chains. A previous analysis found most TCR beta V segments productive roughly 90% or roughly 30% of the time.

This clone occurred many times. Its antigen remains unknown. Source material: PBMCs. This clonotype was obtained from a man aged 30-40 years in good health and CMV-seropositive. J is TRBJ1-6 and V is TRBV7-6, with no clear D. The CDR3 DNA reads as TGTGCCAGCAGTCTTAACGGTTCACCCCTCCACTTT. It translates to CASSLNGSPLHF. Supplemented by reference TRBV7-6 and TRBJ1-6, the full variable domain reads GAGVSQSPRYKVTKRGQDVALRCDPISGHVSLYWYRQALGQGPEFLTYFNYEAQQDKSGLPNDRFSAERPEGSISTLTIQRTEQRDSAMYRCASSLNGSPLHFGNGTRLTVT.